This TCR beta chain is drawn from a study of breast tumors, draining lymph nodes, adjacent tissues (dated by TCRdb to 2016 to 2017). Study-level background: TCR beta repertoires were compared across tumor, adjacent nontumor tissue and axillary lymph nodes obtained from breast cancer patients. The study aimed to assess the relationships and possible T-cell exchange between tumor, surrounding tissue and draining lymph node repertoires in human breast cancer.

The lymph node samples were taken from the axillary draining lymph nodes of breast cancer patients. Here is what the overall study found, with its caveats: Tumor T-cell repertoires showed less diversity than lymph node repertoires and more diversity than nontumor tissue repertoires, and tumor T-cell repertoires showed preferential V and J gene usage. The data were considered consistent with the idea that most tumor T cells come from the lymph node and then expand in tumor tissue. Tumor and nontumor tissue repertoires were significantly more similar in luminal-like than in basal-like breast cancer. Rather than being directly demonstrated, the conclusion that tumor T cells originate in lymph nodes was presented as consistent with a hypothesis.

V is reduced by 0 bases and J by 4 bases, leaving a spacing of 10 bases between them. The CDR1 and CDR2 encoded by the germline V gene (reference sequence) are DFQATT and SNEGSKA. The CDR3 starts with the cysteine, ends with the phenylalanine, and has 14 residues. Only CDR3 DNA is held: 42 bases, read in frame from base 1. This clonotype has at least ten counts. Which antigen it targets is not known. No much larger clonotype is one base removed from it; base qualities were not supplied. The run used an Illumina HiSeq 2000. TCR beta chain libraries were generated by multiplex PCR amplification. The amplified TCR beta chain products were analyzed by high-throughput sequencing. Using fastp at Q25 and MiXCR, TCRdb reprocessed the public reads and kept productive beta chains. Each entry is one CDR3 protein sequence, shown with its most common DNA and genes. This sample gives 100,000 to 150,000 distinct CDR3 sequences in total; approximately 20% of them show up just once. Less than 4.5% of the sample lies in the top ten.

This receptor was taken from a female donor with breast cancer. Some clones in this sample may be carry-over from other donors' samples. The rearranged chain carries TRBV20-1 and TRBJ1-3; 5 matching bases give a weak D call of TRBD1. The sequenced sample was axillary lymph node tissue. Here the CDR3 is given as CSARDIGTGNTIYF. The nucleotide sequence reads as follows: TGCAGTGCTAGAGATATAGGGACGGGAAACACCATATATTTT.